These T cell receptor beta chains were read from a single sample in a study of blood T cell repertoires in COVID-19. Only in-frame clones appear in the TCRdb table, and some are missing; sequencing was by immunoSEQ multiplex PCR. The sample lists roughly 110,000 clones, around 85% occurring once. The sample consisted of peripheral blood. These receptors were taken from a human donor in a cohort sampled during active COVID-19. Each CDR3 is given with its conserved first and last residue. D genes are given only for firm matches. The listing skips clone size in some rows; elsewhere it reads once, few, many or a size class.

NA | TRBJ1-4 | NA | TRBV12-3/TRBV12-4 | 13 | TGTGCCACCCGGACAGACAGTAATGAAAAACTGTTTTTT | CATRTDSNEKLFF
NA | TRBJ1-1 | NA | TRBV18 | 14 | TGTGCCAGCTCACCGGGGCCCGATGGAACTGAAGCTTTCTTT | CASSPGPDGTEAFF
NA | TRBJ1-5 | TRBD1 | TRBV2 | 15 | TGTGCCAGCGGAGCCCACAGGGGTACTTACCAGCCCCAGCATTTT | CASGAHRGTYQPQHF
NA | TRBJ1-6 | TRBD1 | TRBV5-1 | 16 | TGCGCCAGCAGCTTGGACCGGGACAGAACTAATTCACCCCTCCACTTT | CASSLDRDRTNSPLHF
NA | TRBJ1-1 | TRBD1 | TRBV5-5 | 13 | TGTGCCAGCAGCTGGGGGACAGAGACTGAAGCTTTCTTT | CASSWGTETEAFF
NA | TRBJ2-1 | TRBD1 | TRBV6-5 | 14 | TGTGCCAGCAGGCGGGACAGGAACTACAATGAGCAGTTCTTC | CASRRDRNYNEQFF
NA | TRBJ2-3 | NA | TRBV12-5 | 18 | TGTGCTAGTGGCCGCCCCGGCAGGGTAGGGGTGGGCACAGATACGCAGTATTTT | CASGRPGRVGVGTDTQYF
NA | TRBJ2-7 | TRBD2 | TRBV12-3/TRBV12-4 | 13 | TGTGCCAGCAGTTGGGGGGGGAGGTACGAGCAGTACTTC | CASSWGGRYEQYF
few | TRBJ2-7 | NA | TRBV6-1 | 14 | TGTGCCAGCAGTGAAGCTCCAGGATACTACGAGCAGTACTTC | CASSEAPGYYEQYF
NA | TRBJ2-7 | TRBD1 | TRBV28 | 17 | TGTGCCAGCAGTGCCCCCTCCGGGACAGGGGGCCCCTACGAGCAGTACTTC | CASSAPSGTGGPYEQYF
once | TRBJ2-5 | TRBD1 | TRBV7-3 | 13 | TGTGCCAGCAGCTTAGAGGGACAGGGGACCCAGTACTTC | CASSLEGQGTQYF
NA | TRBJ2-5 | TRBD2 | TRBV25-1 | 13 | TGTGCCAGCAGACTAGCGGGGGTAGAGACCCAGTACTTC | CASRLAGVETQYF
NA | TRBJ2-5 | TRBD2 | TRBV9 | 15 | TGTGCCAGCAGCGTAGTCAGCGGGGGACAAGAGACCCAGTACTTC | CASSVVSGGQETQYF
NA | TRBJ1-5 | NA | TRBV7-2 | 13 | TGTGCCAGCAGCTTAAACCGGGACTACGCCCAGCATTTT | CASSLNRDYAQHF
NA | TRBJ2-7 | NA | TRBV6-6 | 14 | TGTGCCAGCAGTGCAGGACAGTCCACTAAAGAGCAGTACTTC | CASSAGQSTKEQYF
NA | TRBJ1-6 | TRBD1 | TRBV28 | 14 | TGTGCCAGCAGTTTTCTGGACAGGGGAGCACCCCTCCACTTT | CASSFLDRGAPLHF
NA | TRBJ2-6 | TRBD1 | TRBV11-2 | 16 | TGTGCCAGCAGCTTATGGACAGGGACTGGGGCCAACGTCCTGACTTTC | CASSLWTGTGANVLTF
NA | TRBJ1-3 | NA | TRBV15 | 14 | TGTGCCACCAGCAAAGGGGGGGCAGGAAACACCATATATTTT | CATSKGGAGNTIYF
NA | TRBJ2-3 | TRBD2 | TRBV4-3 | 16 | TGCGCCAGCAGCCAAGATTTGGCGGGGGGCACAGATACGCAGTATTTT | CASSQDLAGGTDTQYF
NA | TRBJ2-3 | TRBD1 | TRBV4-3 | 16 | TGCGCCAGCAGCCAGGACACCGGGACAGGAGTAGATACGCAGTATTTT | CASSQDTGTGVDTQYF
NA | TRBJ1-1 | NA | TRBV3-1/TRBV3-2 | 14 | TGTGCCAGCAGCCCCGTTGGAGGGGATACTGAAGCTTTCTTT | CASSPVGGDTEAFF
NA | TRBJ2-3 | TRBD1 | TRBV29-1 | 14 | TGCAGCGTGGAAACAGGGGGAAACACAGATACGCAGTATTTT | CSVETGGNTDTQYF
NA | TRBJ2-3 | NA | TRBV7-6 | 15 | TGTGCCAGCAGCCCGCGGACTACTAGCACAGATACGCAGTATTTT | CASSPRTTSTDTQYF
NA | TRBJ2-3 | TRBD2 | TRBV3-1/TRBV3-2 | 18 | TGTGCCAGCAGCCAAGATCGAAAGCGGGGGGGCTGGGTAGATACGCAGTATTTT | CASSQDRKRGGWVDTQYF
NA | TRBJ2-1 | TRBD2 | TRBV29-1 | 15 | TGCAGCGCCTCTCCTCTAGCGGGGGGTGGCAATGAGCAGTTCTTC | CSASPLAGGGNEQFF
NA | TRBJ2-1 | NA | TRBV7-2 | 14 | TGTGCCAGCAGGGAACTAGCCCGAGGGGATGAGCAGTTCTTC | CASRELARGDEQFF
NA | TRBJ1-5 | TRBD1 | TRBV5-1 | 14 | TGCGCCAGCAGCCAAACAGGGGGCCAGCAGCCCCAGCATTTT | CASSQTGGQQPQHF
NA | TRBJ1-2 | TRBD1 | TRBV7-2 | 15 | TGTGCCAGCAGCTTAGGCCGGGACAGAAACTATGGCTACACCTTC | CASSLGRDRNYGYTF